The clone carrying this T cell receptor (beta chain) was counted between two and nine times. This table comes from immunoSEQ multiplex PCR, and its TCRdb copy is limited to in-frame clones, with some not included. The sample consists of fewer than 250,000 clones, almost 85% of them appearing once. These data are taken from a study of blood T cell repertoires in COVID-19. V shed 1 base, J shed 8 bases, and the junction held 5 bases outside the gene matches. The germline gives CDR1 SGHVS, CDR2 FNYEAQ. CDR3 length: 14 amino acids. The sequence was collected from a woman aged 45-59 years with acute COVID-19. The chain carries TRBV7-6 and TRBJ2-1, with 7 bases aligning to TRBD1. Sequencing was done on a sample of PBMCs or T cells enriched from blood (not recorded which). The CDR3 region has the DNA TGTGCCAGCAGCTTAGGACAGGGAAGCCATGAGCAGTTCTTC. It is translated as CASSLGQGSHEQFF. The whole variable domain, remainder taken from reference TRBV7-6 and TRBJ2-1, is GAGVSQSPRYKVTKRGQDVALRCDPISGHVSLYWYRQALGQGPEFLTYFNYEAQQDKSGLPNDRFSAERPEGSISTLTIQRTEQRDSAMYRCASSLGQGSHEQFFGPGTRLTVL.